This TCR beta chain was recovered during a study of vaccination effects on CD4 cells after COVID-19. Whole-study context: Participants were given two doses of BNT162b2 or mRNA-1273 vaccine.

V lost 0 bases and J lost 4, with 15 bases in between. The germline gives CDR1 MGHRA, CDR2 YSYEKL. The CDR3 spans 16 residues. Before any sequencing was done, the ViraFEST assay used viral peptide pools to expand antigen-specific CD4+ T cells. At the end of about 9 days of culture, CD4+ T cells were isolated. All vaccine recipients tested negative for nucleocapsid antibodies and had never contracted SARS-CoV-2 infection. It was with about 10 IU/ml IL-2 and 9.5 to 10 ug/ml peptides that some 1.8 million PBMC per well were cultured. At days 3 and 7, half of the medium was exchanged for IL-2 medium. Of note for this clone: Its antigen is unidentified.

Clones were sequenced by immunoSEQ multiplex PCR, and TCRdb holds only the in-frame ones, with some missing. The sample gives 27,000 or so clones, 55% to 75% of which show up once; more than 9% is in the top ten. The receptor comes from a human donor who received a COVID-19 vaccine. This chain connects TRBV4-1 to TRBJ2-5; possibly TRBD2 for D (5 bases). Sample: CD4+ T cells from PBMCs cultured with SARS-CoV-2 spike peptides, taken before COVID-19 vaccination. In DNA, the CDR3 is TGCGCCAGCAGCCAAGACCCAACTAGTCTCGGAGAGACCCAGTACTTC. It translates to CASSQDPTSLGETQYF.